This T cell receptor beta chain was retrieved from a study of control samples from healthy donors and cancer patients. With 3 bases clipped from V and 8 bases from J, the junction kept 5 bases outside the gene matches. Germline CDR1 LNHDA, CDR2 SQIVND (reference sequence). The CDR3 loop spans 13 amino acids. Assay used: immunoSEQ multiplex PCR; TCRdb lists only in-frame clones, some missing. The sample contains about 43,000 clones, around 94% of which appear only once. The sample consisted of blood. The receptor comes from a man aged 55 to 70 in good health. This chain joins TRBV19 and TRBJ1-2; 8 bases agree with TRBD1. In nucleotides, the CDR3 is TGTGCCAGTAGTATTGACAGGGGTGGGGGCTACACCTTC. It is translated as CASSIDRGGGYTF.